The source of this TCR beta chain is a study of blood T cell repertoires in COVID-19. Background on the study: Italy, Spain and the United States were the sources of the convalescent and acute COVID-19 samples. PBMCs, B-cell-depleted T cells, or T cells were the source of the cDNA or gDNA that made up the material.

The CDR3 consists of 16 residues. Looked up from germline, CDR1 is SGHNT and CDR2 is YENEEA. J was trimmed by 3 bases and V by 5 bases; bases with no gene match: 8. As originally analysed: From reference gene primer amplification, estimates of nucleated cell counts were derived. Only in-frame clones appear in the TCRdb table, and some are missing; sequencing was by immunoSEQ multiplex PCR. The V and J calls and clone size come from that table; D and trimming were worked out from the DNA. The sample lists about 70,000 clones; 86% were seen once. The chain recombines TRBV11-3 with TRBJ2-2; TRBD1 matches 8 bases. This sequence originates from a human donor in a cohort sampled during active COVID-19. The sample consisted of peripheral blood. CDR3 sequence (DNA): TGTGCCAGCAGCCATTACAGGGGGTTTGACACCGGGGAGCTGTTTTTT. This sequence encodes CASSHYRGFDTGELFF. The complete variable domain, with remaining parts taken from reference TRBV11-3 and TRBJ2-2, reads EAGVVQSPRYKIIEKKQPVAFWCNPISGHNTLYWYLQNLGQGPELLIRYENEEAVDDSQLPKDRFSAERLKGVDSTLKIQPAELGDSAVYLCASSHYRGFDTGELFFGEGSRLTVL.